This TCR beta chain was sequenced for a study of blood T cell repertoires in COVID-19. Study-wide context: Samples of COVID-19 (acute and convalescent) were obtained from the United States, Italy and Spain.

The length of the CDR3 is 16 residues. Trimming removed 5 bases at V and 9 bases at J, with 26 bases between. Per germline, CDR1 GTSNPN and CDR2 SVGIG (reference sequence). The repertoire was sequenced with immunoSEQ multiplex PCR; TCRdb's copy has only in-frame clones and lacks some. The sample shows about 200,000 clones, around 76% of them seen only once. V usage is TRBV30 and J usage is TRBJ2-1, with D possibly matching TRBD1 (6 bases). Material for sequencing was peripheral blood. The origin of this receptor is a woman aged 60-70 years with COVID-19, enrolled during active disease. DNA of the CDR3: TGTGCCTGGGGGGTTGCAGGGGCCAGCATCTTGGGTGAGCAGTTCTTC. Protein sequence: CAWGVAGASILGEQFF.